A single sample is the source of the 8 T cell receptor beta chains below, sequenced in a study of technical replicates of blood from a few donors. Sequencing was performed with immunoSEQ multiplex PCR; in TCRdb, only in-frame clones are kept and a portion is missing. Of tens of thousands of clones in the sample, 95% were seen once. Sequencing was done on a sample of T cells isolated from PBMCs. These receptors all come from a human donor in good health.

The genes are TRBV11-2 and TRBJ1-2, with D possibly matching TRBD1 (5 bases). Germline V gene sequence: CDR1 SGHAT, CDR2 FQNNGV. The V and J ends lost 4 bases and 2 bases respectively, with 14 bases between them. This CDR3 contains 15 residues. Here the CDR3 DNA reads TGTGCCAGCAGCTCGACAGACTCCTGGAACTATGGCTACACCTTC. This codes for CASSSTDSWNYGYTF. The whole variable domain, remainder taken from reference TRBV11-2 and TRBJ1-2, is EAGVAQSPRYKIIEKRQSVAFWCNPISGHATLYWYQQILGQGPKLLIQFQNNGVVDDSQLPKDRFSAERLKGVDSTLKIQPAKLEDSAVYLCASSSTDSWNYGYTFGSGTRLTVV.

This chain links TRBV7-9 with TRBJ1-1; D is possibly TRBD1 (6 bases). V lost 6 bases and J 0 bases, leaving 11 bases between the germline ends. The CDR3 length is 14 residues. Germline CDR1 reads SEHNR; CDR2 reads FQNEAQ (reference sequence). The DNA for the CDR3 is TGTGCCAGCAGGTACAGGGAACTGAACACTGAAGCTTTCTTT. Its translation: CASRYRELNTEAFF.

The chain recombines TRBV5-1 with TRBJ2-7; possible D gene TRBD1, 6 bases. The CDR3 consists of 14 residues. Between the trimmed V and J ends, which lost 7 bases and 1 base, there was a span of 15 bases. Per germline, CDR1 SGHRS and CDR2 YFSETQ. In DNA, the CDR3 is TGCGCCAGCTCGGTTTGGGACAAATCCTACGAGCAGTACTTC. Its translation is CASSVWDKSYEQYF.

This chain connects TRBV7-9 to TRBJ2-3; 7 bases agree with TRBD2. J lost 4 bases, V lost 3 bases, and 7 bases had no gene match. This CDR3 has 15 amino acids. Germline CDR1 and CDR2: SEHNR and FQNEAQ (reference sequence). The CDR3: CASSFSPGGPDTQYF. CDR3 nucleotides: TGTGCCAGCAGCTTTAGCCCGGGGGGACCAGATACGCAGTATTTT.

The chain employs TRBV5-1 and TRBJ1-1; 11 bases are a match to TRBD1. The CDR3 is made up of 17 amino acids. Germline CDR1 is SGHRS and CDR2 is YFSETQ. With V trimmed by 4 bases and J by 7 bases, 15 bases remained unmatched. The CDR3 is CASSHGQGASENLEAFF. CDR3 nucleotide sequence: TGCGCCAGCAGCCACGGACAGGGGGCGAGTGAGAATCTTGAAGCTTTCTTT. Combining the CDR3 with reference TRBV5-1 and TRBJ1-1 gives the whole variable domain KAGVTQTPRYLIKTRGQQVTLSCSPISGHRSVSWYQQTPGQGLQFLFEYFSETQRNKGNFPGRFSGRQFSNSRSEMNVSTLELGDSALYLCASSHGQGASENLEAFFGQGTRLTVV.

This clone was seen only once. The V gene is TRBV12-2, the J gene TRBJ1-4. TRBV12-2 is described as a pseudogene. This CDR3 comprises 16 residues. The CDR3 loop reads CASRLDQPSGNEKLFF. DNA for the CDR3: TGTGCAAGTCGCTTAGATCAGCCTTCGGGTAATGAAAAACTGTTTTTT.

A single count supports this clone. The chain uses TRBV29-1 and TRBJ2-5; possibly TRBD2 for D (6 bases). The CDR3 length is 14 residues. Trimming removed 2 bases at V and 5 bases at J, with 15 bases between. CDR1 and CDR2 from the germline V gene are SQVTM and ANQGSEA. The CDR3 DNA reads as TGCAGCGTTGAACAGCGACTAGTTAGGGAGACCCAGTACTTC. This translates into CSVEQRLVRETQYF.

The chain links TRBV2 to TRBJ2-3; D call uncertain. The germline CDR1 and CDR2 sequences are SNHLY and FYNNEI. The CDR3 contains 13 residues. The V gene lost 1 base and the J gene lost 2 bases, with 4 bases spanning the gap. As DNA, the CDR3 is TGTGCCAGCAGTGAAGTCGTCACAGATACGCAGTATTTT. It yields the protein CASSEVVTDTQYF.